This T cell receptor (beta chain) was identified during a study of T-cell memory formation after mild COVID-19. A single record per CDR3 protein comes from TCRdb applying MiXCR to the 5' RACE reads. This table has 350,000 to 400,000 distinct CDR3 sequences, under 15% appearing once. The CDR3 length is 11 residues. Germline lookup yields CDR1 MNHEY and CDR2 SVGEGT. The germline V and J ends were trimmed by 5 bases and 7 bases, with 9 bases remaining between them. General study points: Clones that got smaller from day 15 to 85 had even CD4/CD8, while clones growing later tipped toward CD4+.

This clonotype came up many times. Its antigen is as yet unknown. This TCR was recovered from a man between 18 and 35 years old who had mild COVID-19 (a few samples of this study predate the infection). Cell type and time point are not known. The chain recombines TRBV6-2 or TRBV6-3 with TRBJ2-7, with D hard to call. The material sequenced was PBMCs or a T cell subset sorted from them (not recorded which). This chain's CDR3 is CASSTSFEQYF. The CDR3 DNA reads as TGTGCCAGCAGTACTTCATTTGAGCAGTACTTC.